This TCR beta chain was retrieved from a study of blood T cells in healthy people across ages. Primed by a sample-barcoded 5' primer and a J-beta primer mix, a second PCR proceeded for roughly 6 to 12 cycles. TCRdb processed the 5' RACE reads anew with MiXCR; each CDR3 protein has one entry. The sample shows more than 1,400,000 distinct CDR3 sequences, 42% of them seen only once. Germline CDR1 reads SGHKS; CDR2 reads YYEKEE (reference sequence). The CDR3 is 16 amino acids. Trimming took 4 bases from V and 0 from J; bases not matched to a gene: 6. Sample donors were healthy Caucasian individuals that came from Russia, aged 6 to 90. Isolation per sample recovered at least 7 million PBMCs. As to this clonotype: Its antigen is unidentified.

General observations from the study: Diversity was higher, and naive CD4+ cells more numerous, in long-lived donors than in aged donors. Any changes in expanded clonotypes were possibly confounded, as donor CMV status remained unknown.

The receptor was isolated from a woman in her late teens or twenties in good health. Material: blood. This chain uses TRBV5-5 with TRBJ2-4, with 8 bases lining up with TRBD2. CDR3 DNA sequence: TGTGCCAGCAGCGTAGGACTAGCAGTAGCCAAAAACATTCAGTACTTC. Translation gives CASSVGLAVAKNIQYF.